One sample yielded the 18 T cell receptor beta chains listed below, sequenced in a study of cytomegalovirus exposure and HLA in healthy donors. Vbeta (60) and Jbeta (13) primers were used in the PCR. The assay was immunoSEQ multiplex PCR, and TCRdb's table has in-frame clones only and misses some. The sample shows 130,000 to 150,000 clones, about 74% of them seen only once. The sequenced sample consisted of PBMCs. The source of these receptors is a man between 18 and 29 years old in good health and CMV-seropositive.

A few counts support this clone. J is TRBJ2-1 and V is TRBV7-9; D possibly corresponds to TRBD2 (5 bases). The CDR3 runs 13 residues. Trimming removed 1 base from V and 13 bases from J, with 14 bases in between. CDR1 and CDR2 from the germline V gene are SEHNR and FQNEAQ (reference sequence). CDR3 nucleotide sequence: TGTGCCAGCAGCTTAGGGACTGCAGGTTTTCAGTTCTTC. Translation gives CASSLGTAGFQFF.

The chain's CDR3 is CSVEGGGGYEQYF. The CDR3 bases are TGCAGCGTTGAAGGTGGGGGCGGCTACGAGCAGTACTTC. This chain joins TRBV29-1 and TRBJ2-5; the D gene is possibly TRBD1 (6 bases). The DNA end lines up better with TRBJ2-7; the J call may be wrong. The CDR3 is made up of 13 amino acids. Germline V gene lookup returns CDR1 SQVTM and CDR2 ANQGSEA.

This clone was seen a few times. This sequence joins TRBV19 and TRBJ2-7, with TRBD2 identical over 9 bases. The length of the CDR3 is 19 residues. Germline CDR1 LNHDA, CDR2 SQIVND (reference sequence). V lost 1 base, J lost 1 base, and 14 bases stayed unmatched. CDR3 sequence: CASSIAPPAGGRKSYEQYF. The CDR3 coding sequence is TGTGCCAGTAGTATAGCCCCTCCGGCGGGAGGGCGGAAATCCTACGAGCAGTACTTC.

The genes are TRBV5-1 and TRBJ2-5, with D uncertain. Germline lookup yields CDR1 SGHRS and CDR2 YFSETQ. This CDR3 region has 12 residues. Trimming took off 0 bases at V and 4 bases at J, with 4 bases between the two ends. CDR3: CASSLGRETQYF. As DNA, the CDR3 is TGCGCCAGCAGCTTGGGTCGAGAGACCCAGTACTTC.

V gene TRBV6-6 combines with J gene TRBJ2-3; D is undetermined. CDR1 is MNHNY, CDR2 SVGAGI, per germline (reference sequence). Deletions cut 4 bases from V and 3 bases from J, with 11 bases between. This CDR3 is 14 amino acids long. This CDR3 is CASSLLGPTDTQYF. In DNA form, the CDR3 reads TGTGCCAGCAGTTTACTGGGCCCGACAGATACGCAGTATTTT.

The V gene is TRBV7-2, the J gene TRBJ2-3; 11 nucleotides agree with TRBD2. The V segment lost 6 bases and the J segment 4 bases; nucleotides outside the gene matches: 15. Germline V CDR1 and CDR2: SGHTA, FQGNSA. This CDR3 region has 18 residues. The CDR3 here is CASSRVVAGGRGADTQYF. CDR3 sequence (DNA): TGTGCCAGCAGTCGAGTCGTAGCGGGGGGGCGAGGGGCAGATACGCAGTATTTT.

This clone showed up just a few times. CDR3 sequence (DNA): TGTGCCACCAGCATCCCCCCGGGGGGTAACAATGAGCAGTTCTTC. Its protein is CATSIPPGGNNEQFF. The J gene is TRBJ2-1, the V gene TRBV15, with 7 nucleotides matching TRBD2. The trim removed 4 bases at V and 5 bases at J, leaving 8 bases unmatched. The CDR3 runs to 15 residues. Germline CDR1 and CDR2: LNHNV and YYDKDF (reference sequence).

The V and J genes are TRBV28 and TRBJ2-5; TRBD1 matches 10 bases. Trimming cost V 0 bases and J 5 bases; bases outside gene matches: 9. This CDR3 region has 17 residues. Germline CDR1 reads MDHEN; CDR2 reads SYDVKM. The DNA of the CDR3 is TGTGCCAGCAGTTTATGGCTTGGACAGGGGGAAGGGGAGACCCAGTACTTC. Its protein product is CASSLWLGQGEGETQYF.

This clone turned up a few times. The chain recombines TRBV4-2 with TRBJ1-2; no clear D gene. The CDR3 is 11 amino acids. Germline V lookup: CDR1 LGHNA, CDR2 YNFKEQ. V was shortened by 5 bases and J by 5 bases, with 6 bases between the two germline ends. The CDR3 coding sequence is TGTGCCAGCAGCGGCGGATATGGCTACACCTTC. Its translation is CASSGGYGYTF.

A few counts support this clone. V and J are TRBV15 and TRBJ1-1; D gene uncertain. The germline V gene encodes CDR1 LNHNV and CDR2 YYDKDF (reference sequence). The V gene lost 0 bases and the J gene lost 2 bases, with 16 bases spanning the gap. The CDR3 has 17 residues. In DNA form, the CDR3 reads TGTGCCACCAGCAGAGATCTCTGGGCCAGAACTAACACTGAAGCTTTCTTT. Its protein product is CATSRDLWARTNTEAFF.

This clone was counted only a few times. CDR3 nucleotides: TGTGCCAGTAGGAGGAGCGGGAACCAAGAGACCCAGTACTTC. Protein product: CASRRSGNQETQYF. This chain uses TRBV7-2 with TRBJ2-5; 7 positions agree with TRBD2. The CDR3 covers 14 residues. The germline V gene has CDR1 SGHTA and CDR2 FQGNSA. V lost 9 bases and J lost 0; bases outside the gene matches: 7.

The chain joins TRBV5-1 to TRBJ2-2; 7 bases line up with TRBD1. V shed 2 bases, J shed 2 bases, and the junction held 3 bases outside the gene matches. The CDR3 runs 15 residues. Germline CDR1 is SGHRS and CDR2 is YFSETQ. The CDR3 is CASSFRDSNTGELFF. As DNA, the CDR3 is TGCGCCAGCAGCTTTCGGGACAGCAACACCGGGGAGCTGTTTTTT.

This chain links TRBV30 with TRBJ2-2, with D perhaps matching TRBD2 (6 bases). V was pared by 5 bases and J by 2 bases, with 15 bases between. The CDR3 contains 15 residues. Germline CDR1 GTSNPN, CDR2 SVGIG (reference sequence). The CDR3 nucleotides read TGTGCCTGGGGAGGGTTGACACTTAACACCGGGGAGCTGTTTTTT. This sequence encodes CAWGGLTLNTGELFF.

The chain carries TRBV5-1 and TRBJ2-7; D perhaps matches TRBD1 (5 bases). CDR3 length: 15 amino acids. Trimming stripped 4 bases from V and 4 bases from J, with 18 bases between. Germline CDR1 SGHRS, CDR2 YFSETQ. The CDR3 DNA follows: TGCGCCAGCAGCCCCGGCCAGGGTCTACAATACGAGCAGTACTTC. This sequence encodes CASSPGQGLQYEQYF.

The rearrangement links TRBV5-5 to TRBJ2-5, with 15 nucleotides matching TRBD2. The germline V gene has CDR1 SGHKS and CDR2 YYEKEE (reference sequence). The J segment lost 5 bases and the V segment lost 5 bases, leaving 10 bases of the junction unmatched. This CDR3 is built from 17 residues. CDR3 coding DNA: TGTGCCAGCAGACGAAATCCCGGGACTAGCGGGGGGGAGACCCAGTACTTC. Protein: CASRRNPGTSGGETQYF.

The genes are TRBV7-9 and TRBJ1-1; D is unresolved. This CDR3 is 14 amino acids long. V gave up 5 bases and J gave up 0 bases, with 10 bases separating them. Germline CDR1 is SEHNR and CDR2 is FQNEAQ (reference sequence). Here the CDR3 reads CASSPRSLNTEAFF. As DNA, the CDR3 is TGTGCCAGCAGCCCTAGGTCCTTGAACACTGAAGCTTTCTTT.

V and J are TRBV11-2 and TRBJ1-2, with 8 bases identical to TRBD1. J lost 7 bases, V lost 3 bases, and 7 bases had no gene match. There are 14 residues in the CDR3. CDR1 and CDR2 (germline): SGHAT, FQNNGV. This chain's CDR3 is CASSLGQGAFGYTF. The CDR3 nucleotides are TGTGCCAGCAGCTTGGGTCAGGGGGCGTTTGGCTACACCTTC.

The table lists this clone with a count of one. The chain recombines TRBV28 with TRBJ1-1; D is uncertain. Looked up from germline, CDR1 is MDHEN and CDR2 is SYDVKM. Trimming removed 8 bases at V and 6 bases at J, with 16 bases between. This CDR3 has 13 residues. This CDR3 reads CASGLDVGAEAFF. CDR3 DNA: TGTGCCAGCGGACTCGATGTCGGCGCTGAAGCTTTCTTT.